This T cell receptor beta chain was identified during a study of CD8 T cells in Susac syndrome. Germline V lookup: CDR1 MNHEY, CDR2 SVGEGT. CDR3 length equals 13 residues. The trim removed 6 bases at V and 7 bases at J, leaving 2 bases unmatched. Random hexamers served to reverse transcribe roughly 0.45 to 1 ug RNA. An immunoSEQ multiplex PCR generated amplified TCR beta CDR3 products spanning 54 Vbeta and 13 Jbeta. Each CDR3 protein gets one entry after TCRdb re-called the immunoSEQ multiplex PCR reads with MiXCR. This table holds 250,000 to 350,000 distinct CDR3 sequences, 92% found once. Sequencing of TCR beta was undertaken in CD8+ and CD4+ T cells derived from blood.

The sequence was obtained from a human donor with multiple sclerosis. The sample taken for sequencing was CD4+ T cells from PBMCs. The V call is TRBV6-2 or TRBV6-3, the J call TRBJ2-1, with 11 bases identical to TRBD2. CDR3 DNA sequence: TGTGCCAGCAGACTAGCGGGAGTAAATGAGCAGTTCTTC. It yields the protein CASRLAGVNEQFF.